Following are 21 T cell receptor beta chains from one sample sequenced in a study of blood T cell repertoires in COVID-19. TCRdb's copy holds only in-frame clones and misses some; the assay was immunoSEQ multiplex PCR. The sample has around 400,000 clones, roughly four fifths seen once. Sequencing was done on a sample of PBMCs or T cells enriched from blood (not recorded which). The receptors derive from a woman aged 45-59 years who had recovered from COVID-19.

This chain joins TRBV6-2 or TRBV6-3 and TRBJ1-4; unclear D gene. Trimming stripped 0 bases from V and 8 bases from J, with 16 bases between. This CDR3 contains 16 residues. Germline V gene lookup returns CDR1 MNHEY and CDR2 SVGEGT. CDR3 residues: CASSYSISETEEKLFF. CDR3 nucleotides: TGTGCCAGCAGTTACTCGATTTCTGAAACAGAAGAAAAACTGTTTTTT.

The rearrangement uses TRBV5-1 and TRBJ2-3; 12 nucleotides agree with TRBD2. CDR3 size: 17 residues. Germline values: CDR1 SGHRS, CDR2 YFSETQ. After removal of 0 bases from V and 5 bases from J, the junction contained 7 bases not matched to a gene. This chain's CDR3 is CASSLALAGGPGDTQYF. The CDR3 bases are TGCGCCAGCAGCTTGGCCCTAGCGGGAGGGCCGGGAGATACGCAGTATTTT.

This chain's CDR3 is CASSPATGRNQPQHF. DNA for the CDR3: TGTGCCAGCAGCCCCGCGACAGGGCGCAATCAGCCCCAGCATTTT. V and J are TRBV7-2 and TRBJ1-5, with 7 positions matching TRBD1. This CDR3 has 15 residues. With 5 bases clipped from V and 2 bases from J, the junction kept 6 bases outside the gene matches. CDR1 is SGHTA and CDR2 is FQGNSA in the germline V gene.

In this sample, this clone turned up once. The chain recombines TRBV11-2 with TRBJ2-3, with 7 bases identical to TRBD2. The length of the CDR3 is 14 residues. J lost 0 bases, V lost 3 bases, and 0 bases had no gene match. Germline lookup yields CDR1 SGHAT and CDR2 FQNNGV. The CDR3 loop is CASSLGGSTDTQYF. CDR3 coding DNA: TGTGCCAGCAGCTTGGGAGGGAGCACAGATACGCAGTATTTT.

The chain recombines TRBV5-4 with TRBJ2-7; 7 bases match TRBD1. The germline CDR1 and CDR2 sequences are SGHNT and YYREEE (reference sequence). Germline trimming cut 0 bases from V and 3 bases from J; bases unmatched to any gene: 15. This CDR3 is built from 18 residues. As DNA, the CDR3 is TGTGCCAGCAGCTTGGACATTCCATCGGGGACAGAACACTACGAGCAGTACTTC. The encoded protein is CASSLDIPSGTEHYEQYF. Full variable domain (rest looked up from reference TRBV5-4 and TRBJ2-7): ETGVTQSPTHLIKTRGQQVTLRCSSQSGHNTVSWYQQALGQGPQFIFQYYREEENGRGNFPPRFSGLQFPNYSSELNVNALELDDSALYLCASSLDIPSGTEHYEQYFGPGTRLTVT.

This clone has only a few counts. The chain couples TRBV27 to TRBJ1-2; D gene ambiguous. The germline V and J ends were trimmed by 10 bases and 4 bases, with 13 bases remaining between them. This CDR3 spans 12 amino acids. Germline CDR1 reads MNHEY; CDR2 reads SMNVEV (reference sequence). The CDR3 DNA sequence: TGTGCCACCGCGAGTTCGGTCTATGGCTACACCTTC. Its translation is CATASSVYGYTF.

The gene calls are TRBV6-5 and TRBJ2-3; 8 nucleotides match TRBD1. Trimming at V came to 4 bases and at J to 1 base, leaving 7 bases not matched to a gene. Per the germline V gene, CDR1 is MNHEY and CDR2 is SVGAGI. The CDR3 has 16 residues. The CDR3 DNA is TGTGCCAGCAGTTCGGGACAGGTCATTCGCACAGATACGCAGTATTTT. It is translated as CASSSGQVIRTDTQYF.

This chain links TRBV19 with TRBJ1-2; unclear D gene. CDR1 and CDR2 (germline): LNHDA, SQIVND (reference sequence). Between the trimmed V and J ends, which lost 9 bases and 6 bases, there was a span of 14 bases. The length of the CDR3 is 12 residues. CDR3 sequence reads: CARDPGDHGYTF. In DNA, the CDR3 is TGTGCCAGGGATCCCGGGGATCATGGCTACACCTTC. Complete variable domain (other parts from reference TRBV19 and TRBJ1-2): DGGITQSPKYLFRKEGQNVTLSCEQNLNHDAMYWYRQDPGQGLRLIYYSQIVNDFQKGDIAEGYSVSREKKESFPLTVTSAQKNPTAFYLCARDPGDHGYTFGSGTRLTVV.

The chain joins TRBV29-1 to TRBJ1-2, with D possibly being TRBD1 (5 bases). Germline V gene data show CDR1 as SQVTM and CDR2 as ANQGSEA. The ends were cut back, 4 bases at V and 7 bases at J, with 22 bases in the middle. The CDR3 runs to 15 residues. The CDR3 is CSVGAPGPGDFGYTF. The CDR3 DNA is TGCAGCGTTGGAGCCCCGGGACCTGGGGACTTTGGCTACACCTTC.

This clone was recorded only once. The chain has TRBV18 and TRBJ2-7; 10 bases match TRBD1. The CDR3 is 14 amino acids. CDR1 KGHSH and CDR2 LQKENI come from the germline V gene. The junction had 5 bases not matched to a gene; V was cut back by 3 bases and J by 6 bases. CDR3 sequence: CASSPARQGAEQYF. CDR3 bases: TGTGCCAGCTCACCGGCTCGACAGGGGGCCGAGCAGTACTTC.

The gene calls are TRBV19 and TRBJ1-6; D gene uncertain. Germline loops: CDR1 LNHDA, CDR2 SQIVND (reference sequence). Trimming shortened V by 3 bases and J by 5 bases, and 11 bases separated the two germline ends. The CDR3 is made up of 15 amino acids. Written as DNA, the CDR3 is TGTGCCAGTAGTATTGGACGGGGAAATAATTCACCCCTCCACTTT. Residues: CASSIGRGNNSPLHF. The full variable domain, rest sourced from reference TRBV19 and TRBJ1-6, is DGGITQSPKYLFRKEGQNVTLSCEQNLNHDAMYWYRQDPGQGLRLIYYSQIVNDFQKGDIAEGYSVSREKKESFPLTVTSAQKNPTAFYLCASSIGRGNNSPLHFGNGTRLTVT.

J is TRBJ2-1 and V is TRBV5-1; 9 bases agree with TRBD2. The V segment lost 5 bases and the J segment 3 bases; nucleotides outside the gene matches: 6. Germline assignment: CDR1 SGHRS and CDR2 YFSETQ. This CDR3 has 15 amino acids. Here the CDR3 DNA reads TGCGCCAGCAGGACTAGCGGCTCTCTCTACAATGAGCAGTTCTTC. Translation gives CASRTSGSLYNEQFF.

The gene calls are TRBV9 and TRBJ1-4; possible D gene TRBD1, 6 bases. The CDR3 has 13 residues. CDR1 and CDR2 (germline): SGDLS, YYNGEE. The ends were cut back, 4 bases at V and 14 bases at J, with 18 bases in the middle. As DNA, the CDR3 is TGTGCCAGCAGCTCGGAGCAGGGGACCCGGCTGTTTTTT. The encoded protein is CASSSEQGTRLFF.

V usage is TRBV20-1 and J usage is TRBJ2-3; unclear D gene. CDR1 and CDR2 (germline): DFQATT, SNEGSKA (reference sequence). CDR3 size: 14 residues. V was cut by 3 bases and J by 0 bases, with 10 bases left in between. The CDR3: CSASSAASTDTQYF. In DNA, the CDR3 is TGCAGTGCTAGTAGTGCGGCTAGCACAGATACGCAGTATTTT.

The chain combines TRBV6-2 or TRBV6-3 with TRBJ2-5, with D possibly TRBD2 on 5 matching bases. Germline values: CDR1 MNHEY, CDR2 SVGEGT. V lost 5 bases and J lost 5, with 15 bases in between. CDR3 length: 14 residues. DNA for the CDR3: TGTGCCAGCAGTACCCTTGTCCCGGGGGAGACCCAGTACTTC. It yields the protein CASSTLVPGETQYF.

This chain's CDR3 is CASSVWTGGADTQYF. CDR3 DNA sequence: TGTGCCAGCAGCGTATGGACGGGAGGGGCAGATACGCAGTATTTT. The chain employs TRBV9 and TRBJ2-3, with 8 positions matching TRBD2. V dropped 1 base and J dropped 4; count of bases not matched to a gene: 5. The germline CDR1 and CDR2 sequences are SGDLS and YYNGEE. CDR3 length equals 15 residues.

This sequence joins TRBV19 and TRBJ1-2; 7 positions agree with TRBD1. Trimming cost V 6 bases and J 5 bases; bases outside gene matches: 15. This CDR3 is built from 16 residues. CDR1 and CDR2 from the germline V gene are LNHDA and SQIVND (reference sequence). Written as DNA, the CDR3 is TGTGCCAGTAGCCCGACCATTGGGGACAGAGGTTATGGCTACACCTTC. Translating gives CASSPTIGDRGYGYTF.

J is TRBJ1-2 and V is TRBV18; a possible D gene is TRBD1 (6 bases). Trimming took 0 bases from V and 7 from J, leaving 18 bases between them. This CDR3 comprises 16 residues. Germline-derived CDR1 and CDR2 are KGHSH and LQKENI. In nucleotides, the CDR3 is TGTGCCAGCTCACCACCGTCGAACCGGGGGGCCTCTGGCTACACCTTC. Protein: CASSPPSNRGASGYTF.

V gene TRBV18 combines with J gene TRBJ1-6; D is uncertain. The CDR3 length is 15 residues. Looked up from germline, CDR1 is KGHSH and CDR2 is LQKENI. Deletions cut 3 bases from V and 3 bases from J, with 9 bases between. The CDR3 here is CASSPTRDYNSPLHF. The CDR3 DNA is TGTGCCAGCTCACCTACTCGGGACTATAATTCACCCCTCCACTTT.

The V call is TRBV5-1, the J call TRBJ2-7; a weak D match, TRBD2 (6 bases). Germline values: CDR1 SGHRS, CDR2 YFSETQ. The CDR3 runs 14 residues. The V gene lost 2 bases and the J gene lost 6 bases, with 15 bases spanning the gap. The CDR3 coding sequence is TGCGCCAGCAGCTTAATAGCACTGGGACTCGAGCAGTACTTC. Protein sequence: CASSLIALGLEQYF.

The CDR3 region is CASSFRTGGLETQYF. The CDR3 DNA is TGTGCCAGCAGCTTTAGGACAGGGGGTCTAGAGACCCAGTACTTC. The J gene is TRBJ2-5, the V gene TRBV5-4, with TRBD1 matching 10 bases. After removal of 2 bases from V and 4 bases from J, the junction contained 5 bases not matched to a gene. The CDR3 has 15 residues. Germline CDR1 reads SGHNT; CDR2 reads YYREEE (reference sequence).